The rows below give T cell receptor beta chains drawn from one sample of a study of CD8+CD57+ T cells in acquired aplastic anemia. TCRdb recomputed calls from the reads with MiXCR, one row per CDR3 protein. The sample carries more than 100,000 distinct CDR3 sequences, 48% recorded once. Sequencing used sorted CD4+, CD8+, or CD8+CD57+ T cells (not recorded which) from PBMCs. The receptors here all came from a human donor in good health, serving as a control. CDR3s include the opening cysteine and the closing phenylalanine or tryptophan. Fields, in order: clone size, J gene, D gene, V gene, CDR3 protein, CDR3 DNA. D genes are given only for firm matches. A row's size may be missing; if present it is once, few, many or a size class.

many	TRBJ2-7	NA	TRBV6-2/TRBV6-3	CASSQTPTYEQYF	TGTGCCAGCAGTCAGACACCCACCTACGAGCAGTACTTC
NA	TRBJ2-1	NA	TRBV4-1	CASSRTQGESYNEQLF	TGCGCCAGCAGCCGTACCCAGGGAGAATCATACAATGAGCAGCTCTTC
many	TRBJ2-1	TRBD2	TRBV12-3/TRBV12-4	CASRGESSYNEQFF	TGTGCCTCACGGGGGGAGAGCTCCTACAATGAGCAGTTCTTC
many	TRBJ2-3	TRBD2	TRBV7-3	CASSSGLGTSGGDTQYF	TGTGCCAGCAGTTCCGGGTTGGGGACTAGCGGGGGAGATACGCAGTATTTT
few	TRBJ1-2	TRBD1	TRBV5-4	CASSPTGGVYGYTF	TGTGCCAGCAGCCCCACAGGGGGCGTCTATGGCTACACCTTC
NA	TRBJ1-4	TRBD1	TRBV25-1	CASSEYGDSSQKLFF	TGTGCCAGCAGTGAATATGGGGACAGTAGTCAAAAACTGTTTTTT
NA	TRBJ2-3	NA	TRBV15	CATSRVGRVTDTQYF	TGTGCCACCAGCAGAGTCGGAAGAGTTACAGATACGCAGTATTTT
NA	TRBJ1-2	NA	TRBV2	CASSEMGAGGYTF	TGTGCCAGCAGTGAAATGGGGGCGGGGGGCTACACCTTC
NA	TRBJ1-2	NA	TRBV2	CASSETGARGYTF	TGTGCCAGCAGTGAAACGGGGGCGCGAGGCTACACCTTC
once	TRBJ1-1	NA	TRBV24-1	CATSPPLHPSGAFF	TGTGCCACCAGTCCTCCCCTGCATCCTTCTGGAGCTTTCTTT
NA	TRBJ2-7	TRBD1	TRBV10-3	CAISPIPGQGHEQYF	TGTGCCATCAGTCCTATCCCGGGACAGGGTCACGAGCAGTACTTC
NA	TRBJ1-2	TRBD1	TRBV6-1	CASSRDRRDYGYTF	TGTGCCAGCAGTAGGGACAGGCGAGACTATGGCTACACCTTC
once	TRBJ2-1	TRBD1	TRBV7-9	CASRPGQRQFF	TGTGCCAGCAGACCGGGACAGAGGCAGTTCTTC
many	TRBJ2-5	TRBD2	TRBV20-1	CSGRLAGKETQYF	TGCAGTGGTCGACTAGCGGGGAAGGAGACCCAGTACTTC
NA	TRBJ1-1	NA	TRBV29-1	CSVVLGGTANTEAFF	TGCAGCGTTGTGCTGGGGGGTACAGCGAACACTGAAGCTTTCTTT
many	TRBJ1-1	NA	TRBV10-2	CASPLPGEAFF	TGCGCCAGCCCCCTTCCCGGTGAAGCTTTCTTT
many	TRBJ1-6	NA	TRBV6-5	CASSYNPGAGTGSPLHF	TGTGCCAGCAGTTACAACCCTGGGGCAGGGACGGGATCACCCCTCCACTTT
NA	TRBJ1-2	TRBD1	TRBV10-3	CAISMTGGDSYGYTF	TGTGCCATCAGTATGACAGGGGGTGATAGCTATGGCTACACCTTC
many	TRBJ2-1	TRBD2	TRBV6-2/TRBV6-3	CASRSLAGRYNEQFF	TGTGCCAGCAGGTCGCTAGCGGGGCGTTACAATGAGCAGTTCTTC
few	TRBJ1-1	NA	TRBV7-6	CASSYEMNTEAFF	TGTGCCAGCAGCTACGAAATGAACACTGAAGCTTTCTTT
few	TRBJ1-1	NA	TRBV18	CASSPLEKGRTEAFF	TGTGCCAGCTCACCTCTGGAGAAGGGTCGGACTGAAGCTTTCTTT
NA	TRBJ2-7	NA	TRBV9	CASSDNKDSRPAEQYF	TGTGCCAGCAGCGATAATAAAGACTCCCGACCCGCTGAGCAGTACTTC
NA	TRBJ1-5	NA	TRBV2	CASSERGSSYQPQHF	TGTGCCAGCAGTGAAAGGGGGTCCTCTTATCAGCCCCAGCATTTT
NA	TRBJ2-3	TRBD2	TRBV9	CASSGLATTDTQYF	TGTGCCAGCAGCGGACTAGCGACGACAGATACGCAGTATTTT
NA	TRBJ2-1	TRBD2	TRBV18	CASSPGGSDLNEQFF	TGTGCCAGCTCACCCGGGGGGTCCGATTTAAATGAGCAGTTCTTC
many	TRBJ2-7	NA	TRBV12-3/TRBV12-4	CASSLDQYYEQYF	TGTGCCAGCAGTTTGGATCAGTACTACGAGCAGTACTTC
few	TRBJ1-6	NA	TRBV2	CASSTDRANSPLHF	TGTGCCAGCAGTACCGACAGAGCCAATTCACCCCTCCACTTT
NA	TRBJ2-3	TRBD1	TRBV14	CASSPGTGVPSTDTQYF	TGTGCCAGCAGCCCCGGGACAGGGGTTCCTAGCACAGATACGCAGTATTTT
many	TRBJ2-5	TRBD2	TRBV20-1	CSAAGGRLRETQYF	TGCAGTGCTGCGGGGGGCCGCTTGAGAGAGACCCAGTACTTC
many	TRBJ1-2	NA	TRBV11-2	CASGWGPEWGGYGYTF	TGTGCCAGCGGCTGGGGCCCCGAGTGGGGTGGCTATGGCTACACCTTC
many	TRBJ1-2	TRBD1	TRBV6-1	CASSRGTGQFLSHGYTF	TGTGCCAGCAGCCGAGGGACAGGGCAGTTCCTCTCCCATGGCTACACCTTC
many	TRBJ1-1	TRBD1	TRBV20-1	CSARPGDRGTEAFF	TGCAGTGCGAGACCCGGGGACAGGGGCACTGAAGCTTTCTTT
NA	TRBJ1-1	TRBD1	TRBV29-1	CSETTGGVTEAFF	TGCAGCGAGACGACAGGGGGCGTCACTGAAGCTTTCTTT
many	TRBJ2-7	NA	TRBV5-4	CASSSGYEQYF	TGTGCCAGCAGCTCCGGATACGAGCAGTACTTC
NA	TRBJ1-5	TRBD1	TRBV5-6	CASSLGGTGHQPQHF	TGTGCCAGCAGCTTGGGCGGGACAGGACATCAGCCCCAGCATTTT
NA	TRBJ2-6	NA	TRBV7-8	CASSLALVSGANVLTF	TGTGCCAGCAGCTTAGCGCTTGTCTCTGGGGCCAACGTCCTGACTTTC
many	TRBJ2-5	NA	TRBV5-1	CASSLTPQETQYF	TGCGCCAGCAGCTTGACACCTCAAGAGACCCAGTACTTC
NA	TRBJ2-5	NA	TRBV9	CASSPRPWETQYF	TGTGCCAGCAGCCCGAGGCCGTGGGAGACCCAGTACTTC
NA	TRBJ1-6	TRBD1	TRBV11-1	CASSSHESTGGRSPLHF	TGTGCCAGCAGCTCCCACGAATCGACAGGGGGTAGGTCACCCCTCCACTTT
many	TRBJ1-2	TRBD1	TRBV20-1	CSARDEGQGAGYTF	TGCAGTGCTAGAGATGAGGGACAGGGGGCGGGCTACACCTTC
many	TRBJ1-2	NA	TRBV6-1	CASSHAQPGGYGYTF	TGTGCCAGCAGTCACGCACAGCCGGGGGGCTATGGCTACACCTTC
NA	TRBJ2-5	NA	TRBV10-3	CAISQAVQETQYF	TGTGCCATCAGCCAGGCGGTTCAAGAGACCCAGTACTTC
NA	TRBJ1-6	TRBD1	TRBV15	CATSSVDRERSPLHF	TGTGCCACCAGCAGCGTAGACAGGGAAAGATCACCCCTCCACTTT
NA	TRBJ1-1	NA	TRBV5-1	CASSLDRTYTEAFF	TGCGCCAGCAGCTTGGACAGGACTTACACTGAAGCTTTCTTT
once	TRBJ2-7	NA	TRBV25-1	CASRRRFEQYF	TGTGCCAGCAGAAGAAGGTTCGAGCAGTACTTC
NA	TRBJ2-7	NA	TRBV24-1	CATSVLDLYEQYF	TGTGCCACCAGTGTACTAGATTTATACGAGCAGTACTTC
NA	TRBJ2-3	TRBD2	TRBV11-1	CASSYRRGGDTQYF	TGTGCCAGCAGTTACCGGCGGGGGGGAGATACGCAGTATTTT
NA	TRBJ2-7	TRBD1	TRBV7-2	CASSKQGANLYEQYF	TGTGCCAGCAGCAAACAGGGGGCGAATCTCTACGAGCAGTACTTC
many	TRBJ1-1	NA	TRBV20-1	CSARAQMNTEAFF	TGCAGTGCTAGGGCACAGATGAACACTGAAGCTTTCTTT
once	TRBJ1-6	NA	TRBV15	CATSTDNSPLHF	TGTGCCACCAGCACCGATAATTCACCCCTCCACTTT
many	TRBJ2-5	TRBD2	TRBV20-1	CSSSGGIQETQYF	TGCAGTTCAAGCGGGGGGATTCAAGAGACCCAGTACTTC
NA	TRBJ1-5	NA	TRBV7-9	CASSFGNAGNQPQHF	TGTGCCAGCAGCTTTGGGAACGCGGGCAATCAGCCCCAGCATTTT